This section outlines one T cell receptor (beta chain) sequence together with its context. Two negative PCRs, clearance, or symptom resolution had been documented for recovered Cohort 3 donors. Data came from immunoSEQ multiplex PCR; TCRdb stores just in-frame clones and leaves some out. The table lists roughly 320,000 clones, 80% to 90% of them singletons. This entry belongs to a study of blood T cell repertoires in COVID-19. This sequence originates from a man aged 25 to 40 who had recovered from COVID-19. The sample taken for sequencing was PBMCs or T cells enriched from blood (not recorded which).

The CDR3 bases are TGCGCCAGCAGCTTGTCGGGGAGCTCCTACAATGAGCAGTTCTTC. It translates to CASSLSGSSYNEQFF. The chain recombines TRBV5-1 with TRBJ2-1; D possibly corresponds to TRBD2 (5 bases). The CDR3 spans 15 residues. In germline, CDR1 is SGHRS, CDR2 YFSETQ. V was pared by 1 base and J by 0 bases, with 8 bases between. The complete variable domain, with remaining parts taken from reference TRBV5-1 and TRBJ2-1, reads KAGVTQTPRYLIKTRGQQVTLSCSPISGHRSVSWYQQTPGQGLQFLFEYFSETQRNKGNFPGRFSGRQFSNSRSEMNVSTLELGDSALYLCASSLSGSSYNEQFFGPGTRLTVL.